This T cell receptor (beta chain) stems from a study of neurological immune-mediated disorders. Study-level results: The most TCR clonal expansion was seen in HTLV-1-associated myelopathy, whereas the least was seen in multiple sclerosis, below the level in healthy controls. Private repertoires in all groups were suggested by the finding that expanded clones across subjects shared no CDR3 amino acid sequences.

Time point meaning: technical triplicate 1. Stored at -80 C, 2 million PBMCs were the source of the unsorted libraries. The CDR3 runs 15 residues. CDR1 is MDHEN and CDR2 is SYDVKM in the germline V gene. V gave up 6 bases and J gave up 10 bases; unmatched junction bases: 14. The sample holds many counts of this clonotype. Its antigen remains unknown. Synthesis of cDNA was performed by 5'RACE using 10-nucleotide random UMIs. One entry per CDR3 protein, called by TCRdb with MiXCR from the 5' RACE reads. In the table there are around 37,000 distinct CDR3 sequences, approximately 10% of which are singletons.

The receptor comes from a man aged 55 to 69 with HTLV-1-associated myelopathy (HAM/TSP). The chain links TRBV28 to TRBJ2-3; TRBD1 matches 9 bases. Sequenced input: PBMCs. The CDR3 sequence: CASSSGTGLITPQYF. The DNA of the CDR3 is TGTGCCAGCAGCTCCGGGACAGGGTTGATCACGCCGCAGTATTTT.